Included here is one T cell receptor (beta chain) sequence, with context. Germline CDR1 is SQVTM and CDR2 is ANQGSEA. After removal of 6 bases from V and 1 base from J, the junction contained 5 bases not matched to a gene. There are 13 residues in the CDR3. This sample was included in a study of OX40 agonist ivuxolimab in advanced cancers. The data were produced by immunoSEQ multiplex PCR, yet TCRdb's version contains in-frame clones alone and is incomplete. Among 55,000 to 80,000 clones listed, about 88% were seen once. The source material was CD4+ or CD8+ T cells sorted from blood, sampled in a trial of the OX40 agonist ivuxolimab. The V and J genes are TRBV29-1 and TRBJ2-5, with TRBD1 identical over 7 bases. The receptor was derived from an adult with an advanced solid tumor such as melanoma, head and neck, liver or kidney cancer. DNA of the CDR3: TGCAGCGTGACGGGGACAGCCCAAGAGACCCAGTACTTC. Amino acids: CSVTGTAQETQYF.